A selection of T cell receptor beta chains follows, all from one sample in a study of graft-versus-host responses after intestinal transplantation. Some clones are missing from TCRdb's copy, which holds only in-frame ones; the method was immunoSEQ multiplex PCR. Found here are about 35,000 clones, over 85% of them singletons; the top ten hold around a fifth. Their antigens are not known. The sequenced sample was unstimulated CD8+ T cells sorted from spleen or lymph node cells, obtained before transplant. The receptor set was obtained from a human donor who was the organ donor for an intestinal transplant. CDR3s include the opening cysteine and the closing phenylalanine or tryptophan. Each record gives: clone size, D gene, V gene, J gene, CDR3 protein, CDR3 DNA. D genes are given only for firm matches. Expanded clones are given a class, and other clones once, few, many or no size at all.

.	TRBD1	TRBV25-1	TRBJ1-2	CASSATGNYGYTF	TGTGCCAGCAGTGCGACAGGGAACTATGGCTACACCTTC
.	TRBD1	TRBV6-5	TRBJ2-7	CASRTGGYEQYF	TGTGCCAGCAGGACAGGGGGCTACGAGCAGTACTTC
.	TRBD1	TRBV23-1	TRBJ2-3	CASSHLGQVTDTQYF	TGCGCCAGCAGTCACCTTGGACAGGTCACAGATACGCAGTATTTT
.	.	TRBV4-3	TRBJ1-2	CASSQVTESPGHPIYGYTF	TGCGCCAGCAGCCAAGTAACCGAATCACCGGGACACCCAATTTATGGCTACACCTTC
.	.	TRBV28	TRBJ1-4	CASSLMGGSEGEKLFF	TGTGCCAGCAGTCTCATGGGGGGGAGCGAGGGTGAAAAACTGTTTTTT
.	TRBD2	TRBV11-2	TRBJ2-1	CASSLVSSGGSNNEQFF	TGTGCCAGCAGCTTAGTTTCTAGCGGGGGAAGTAACAATGAGCAGTTCTTC
.	TRBD2	TRBV30	TRBJ2-7	CAFLAVIYEQYF	TGTGCCTTTCTAGCGGTTATATACGAGCAGTACTTC
once	TRBD1	TRBV27	TRBJ1-5	CASSLFPGQGLQPQHF	TGTGCCAGCAGTTTATTTCCGGGACAGGGGCTTCAGCCCCAGCATTTT
once	.	TRBV6-6	TRBJ2-1	CASSYSANNEQFF	TGTGCCAGCAGTTACTCTGCTAACAATGAGCAGTTCTTC
.	.	TRBV4-1	TRBJ2-1	CASSQEIPGAGYNEQFF	TGCGCCAGCAGCCAAGAGATTCCGGGGGCGGGGTACAATGAGCAGTTCTTC
.	TRBD1	TRBV27	TRBJ1-5	CASSSGQRNQPQHF	TGTGCCAGCAGTTCGGGACAGCGCAATCAGCCCCAGCATTTT
.	.	TRBV4-2	TRBJ1-2	CASSQGVLYGYTF	TGTGCCAGCAGCCAAGGAGTCCTCTATGGCTACACCTTC
.	.	TRBV2	TRBJ1-2	CASSENEAGGYTF	TGTGCCAGCAGTGAAAACGAGGCTGGAGGCTACACCTTC
.	.	TRBV29-1	TRBJ1-5	CSADVGANQPQHF	TGCAGCGCCGACGTAGGGGCGAATCAGCCCCAGCATTTT